These T cell receptor beta chains were read from a single sample in a study of early T cells in non-severe SARS-CoV-2 infection. From the 5' RACE reads, TCRdb called clonotypes with MiXCR, one entry per CDR3 protein. The data hold some 98,000 distinct CDR3 sequences, with 9.5% to 12% observed a single time. What was sequenced was whole blood. These receptors all stem from an adult who was a healthcare worker with PCR-confirmed SARS-CoV-2 infection or an uninfected control (not recorded which). CDR3s include the opening cysteine and the closing phenylalanine or tryptophan. The order of the fields is clone size, V gene, J gene, CDR3 protein. Rows give clone size only sometimes, using once, few, many, or a class for an expanded clone.

.	TRBV2	TRBJ1-1	CASSEFVNTEAFF
many	TRBV18	TRBJ2-1	CASSPLTMSSYNEQFF
many	TRBV7-9	TRBJ2-3	CASSKSGVADTQYF
.	TRBV7-9	TRBJ2-2	CASSALYRAGELFF
many	TRBV5-1	TRBJ2-3	CASSLALAGGSADTQYF
.	TRBV29-1	TRBJ2-1	CSVAAGVGHNEQFF
few	TRBV18	TRBJ1-5	CASSPLRDRLYSNQPQHF
few	TRBV13	TRBJ1-1	CASSLGRLGNTEAFF
many	TRBV5-1	TRBJ2-7	CASSKMAASEFYEQYF
many	TRBV7-2	TRBJ1-2	CASSSPGRGNYGYTF
many	TRBV27	TRBJ2-3	CASSLASGTDTQYF
.	TRBV5-5	TRBJ1-2	CASSSGQDYGYTF
few	TRBV7-2	TRBJ2-5	CASSSTGAGETQYF
few	TRBV20-1	TRBJ2-3	CSARSSVGTDTQYF
many	TRBV29-1	TRBJ2-5	CSVDNSRETQYF
.	TRBV30	TRBJ1-5	CAWGQRENQPQHF
many	TRBV7-2	TRBJ2-3	CASSLVLAGETQYF